This TCR beta chain was observed in a study of blood T cell repertoires in COVID-19. Across the study: Italy, Spain and the United States were the sources of the convalescent and acute COVID-19 samples. PBMCs, B-cell-depleted T cells, or T cells provided the cDNA or gDNA that made up the material.

Original methodology: Amplification from reference gene primers served as the basis for estimated nucleated cell counts. Sequencing used immunoSEQ multiplex PCR; TCRdb keeps in-frame clones, though not all of them. That table is the source of V, J and clone size, and D and trimming were worked out from the DNA. The profile shows about 84,000 clones, approximately 81% of them singletons. Germline CDR1 is SGHTS and CDR2 is YDEGEE. V lost 2 bases and J lost 3, with 12 bases in between. This CDR3 contains 15 residues. The V call is TRBV5-8, the J call TRBJ1-5; maybe TRBD1 (5 bases). The sequencing sample was made of peripheral blood. The TCR comes from a woman of 80 years or more with acute or convalescent COVID-19. The CDR3 loop is CASSFSRRDNQPQHF. The CDR3 DNA is TGTGCCAGCAGCTTCTCACGCAGGGACAATCAGCCCCAGCATTTT.